The 22 T cell receptor beta chains presented below share a single source sample, sequenced in a study of cytomegalovirus exposure and HLA in healthy donors. The PCR made use of 60 Vbeta and 13 Jbeta primers. TCRdb keeps only in-frame clones here, not all; method: immunoSEQ multiplex PCR. The sample contains roughly 120,000 clones, 15% of which appear only once. The sequencing sample was made of PBMCs. Source of these receptors: a woman younger than 30 in good health and CMV-seronegative.

This clone has just one count. This sequence joins TRBV5-1 and TRBJ2-7; TRBD2 matches at 9 bases. Germline assignment: CDR1 SGHRS and CDR2 YFSETQ. The V segment lost 0 bases and the J segment 0 bases; nucleotides outside the gene matches: 4. The length of the CDR3 is 16 residues. DNA for the CDR3: TGCGCCAGCAGCTTGGAAGGGACTAGCTTCTCCTACGAGCAGTACTTC. Translation: CASSLEGTSFSYEQYF.

The genes are TRBV29-1 and TRBJ1-1; 10 nucleotides line up with TRBD1. V lost 4 bases to trimming and J lost 4 bases; unmatched junction nucleotides: 6. The length of the CDR3 is 14 residues. Germline V CDR1 and CDR2: SQVTM, ANQGSEA. The DNA of the CDR3 is TGCAGCGTTGCCCGGACAGGGGGTGTCACTGAAGCTTTCTTT. It encodes CSVARTGGVTEAFF.

The V call is TRBV29-1, the J call TRBJ2-5, with D perhaps matching TRBD1 (7 bases). V was clipped by 4 bases and J by 3 bases, with 15 bases between them. The CDR3 spans 14 residues. Germline-derived CDR1 and CDR2 are SQVTM and ANQGSEA. In DNA form, the CDR3 reads TGCAGCGTTGCAGGGGGGCGGGAAAAAGAGACCCAGTACTTC. Amino acids: CSVAGGREKETQYF.

The chain joins TRBV9 to TRBJ2-7; 9 bases are a match to TRBD2. Germline lookup yields CDR1 SGDLS and CDR2 YYNGEE. V gave up 3 bases and J gave up 1 base; unmatched junction bases: 14. The CDR3 extends over 18 amino acids. Here the CDR3 reads CASSGEGPAGGGSYEQYF. CDR3 DNA: TGTGCCAGCAGCGGCGAGGGACCAGCGGGAGGAGGATCCTACGAGCAGTACTTC.

This clone occurred a few times. This chain connects TRBV29-1 to TRBJ2-1; the match to TRBD1 covers 7 bases. From germline, CDR1 is SQVTM and CDR2 ANQGSEA. V shed 5 bases and J 8 bases; nucleotides not matched to a gene: 9. The CDR3 consists of 13 residues. Here the CDR3 reads CSVYTGVRDEQFF. The CDR3 region has the DNA TGCAGCGTTTACACAGGGGTTCGGGATGAGCAGTTCTTC.

This clone was picked up a small number of times. The J gene is TRBJ1-1, the V gene TRBV6-5; tentative D call: TRBD1 (5 bases). Germline CDR1 and CDR2: MNHEY and SVGAGI. CDR3 length: 12 amino acids. Trimming cost V 7 bases and J 5 bases, with 11 bases left between them. CDR3: CASTKGNTEAFF. The CDR3 region has the DNA TGTGCCAGCACTAAGGGGAATACTGAAGCTTTCTTT.

This clone turned up a few times. The sample holds other DNA sequences that translate to the same CDR3. The chain employs TRBV5-1 and TRBJ2-3; D is ambiguous. Germline V lookup: CDR1 SGHRS, CDR2 YFSETQ. Trimming left V 1 base short and J 1 base short, with 7 bases between. The CDR3 is 14 residues long. The DNA of the CDR3 is TGCGCCAGCAGCTTGACCAGCGGCACAGATACGCAGTATTTT. Translation: CASSLTSGTDTQYF.

The chain is built from TRBV6-4 and TRBJ2-3; the D gene is possibly TRBD1 (5 bases). Between the trimmed V and J ends, which lost 2 bases and 0 bases, there was a span of 9 bases. Looked up from germline, CDR1 is MRHNA and CDR2 is SNTAGT. The CDR3 length is 15 residues. This chain's CDR3 is CASSDVPGSTDTQYF. The DNA for the CDR3 is TGTGCCAGCAGTGACGTACCAGGGAGCACAGATACGCAGTATTTT.

This chain connects TRBV5-8 to TRBJ2-6, with 7 positions matching TRBD1. Germline V CDR1 and CDR2: SGHTS, YDEGEE. V trimming: 6 bases; J trimming: 8 bases; junction bases outside the gene matches: 8. This CDR3 has 14 residues. Written as DNA, the CDR3 is TGTGCCAGCAAATACCGGGACAGCTCCAACGTCCTGACTTTC. Translating gives CASKYRDSSNVLTF. The full variable domain, completed using reference TRBV5-8 and TRBJ2-6, is EAGVTQSPTHLIKTRGQQATLRCSPISGHTSVYWYQQALGLGLQFLLWYDEGEERNRGNFPPRFSGRQFPNYSSELNVNALELEDSALYLCASKYRDSSNVLTFGAGSRLTVL.

This clone was picked up a small number of times. Other DNA sequences within the sample encode an identical CDR3. This chain uses TRBV9 with TRBJ2-3; D is undetermined. V lost 0 bases and J 1 base, leaving 3 bases between the germline ends. Germline V gene sequence: CDR1 SGDLS, CDR2 YYNGEE. The CDR3 totals 13 residues. The CDR3 is CASSVGGTDTQYF. CDR3 nucleotides: TGTGCCAGCAGCGTAGGAGGCACAGATACGCAGTATTTT. The full variable domain, rest sourced from reference TRBV9 and TRBJ2-3, is DSGVTQTPKHLITATGQRVTLRCSPRSGDLSVYWYQQSLDQGLQFLIQYYNGEERAKGNILERFSAQQFPDLHSELNLSSLELGDSALYFCASSVGGTDTQYFGPGTRLTVL.

This clone turned up a few times. This chain connects TRBV7-8 to TRBJ2-6, with a weak D call TRBD1 (6 bases). The CDR3 has 18 residues. Trimming took 4 bases from V and 0 from J, leaving 16 bases between them. CDR1 is SGHVS and CDR2 is FQNEAQ in the germline V gene. CDR3 in amino acids: CASSSYRVLVSGANVLTF. The CDR3, as DNA: TGTGCCAGCAGCTCGTACAGGGTGTTGGTCTCTGGGGCCAACGTCCTGACTTTC.

The chain combines TRBV4-1 with TRBJ1-4, with TRBD1 matching over 8 bases. The junction had 8 bases not matched to a gene; V was cut back by 1 base and J by 7 bases. The length of the CDR3 is 16 residues. The germline V gene encodes CDR1 MGHRA and CDR2 YSYEKL. This CDR3 is CASSQVGAGGGEKLFF. The CDR3, as DNA: TGCGCCAGCAGCCAAGTTGGGGCAGGGGGCGGTGAAAAACTGTTTTTT.

This clone was seen a handful of times. J is TRBJ2-1 and V is TRBV9; TRBD2 agrees at 10 bases. V shed 4 bases and J 9 bases; nucleotides not matched to a gene: 13. CDR3 length: 16 residues. Germline values: CDR1 SGDLS, CDR2 YYNGEE. CDR3 coding DNA: TGTGCCAGCAGCCCCCGCGCTAGCGGGAGATTGGGTGAGCAGTTCTTC. Amino acid sequence: CASSPRASGRLGEQFF.

About this clone: It is likely a read error, because the conserved phenylalanine at the end of the CDR3 is missing. The limits of the CDR3 on the DNA are not certain, so only TCRdb's listed CDR3 is given. This chain joins TRBV30 and TRBJ1-5; the table's D call of TRBD1 was not tested on the DNA. Termini included, the CDR3 measures 13 amino acids. Germline CDR1 GTSNPN, CDR2 SVGIG (reference sequence). CDR3 in amino acids: CAWSGQGYQPKHL.

The V and J genes are TRBV30 and TRBJ2-7; 12 bases fit TRBD2. The J segment lost 1 base and the V segment lost 4 bases, leaving 5 bases of the junction unmatched. Germline V lookup: CDR1 GTSNPN, CDR2 SVGIG (reference sequence). This CDR3 comprises 15 residues. The CDR3 DNA is TGTGCCTGGAACCTACTAGCGGGGGGTTCCTACGAGCAGTACTTC. Protein sequence: CAWNLLAGGSYEQYF.

This clone has only a few counts. CDR3 protein: CASSLGGRGNDGYTF. For the CDR3, the DNA is TGTGCCAGCAGCTTAGGAGGCAGGGGGAACGATGGCTACACCTTC. V is TRBV7-2 and J is TRBJ1-2, with 7 bases matching TRBD1. V lost 1 base and J lost 6; bases outside the gene matches: 8. The CDR3 extends over 15 amino acids. CDR1 and CDR2 from the germline V gene are SGHTA and FQGNSA. Filled out from reference TRBV7-2 and TRBJ1-2, the complete variable domain reads GAGVSQSPSNKVTEKGKDVELRCDPISGHTALYWYRQSLGQGLEFLIYFQGNSAPDKSGLPSDRFSAERTGGSVSTLTIQRTQQEDSAVYLCASSLGGRGNDGYTFGSGTRLTVV.

The chain has TRBV6-5 and TRBJ2-2; D is unresolved. Trimming took 0 bases from V and 1 from J, leaving 6 bases between them. The CDR3 extends over 15 amino acids. CDR1 and CDR2 from the germline V gene are MNHEY and SVGAGI. Here the CDR3 reads CASSYSSGNTGELFF. The CDR3 nucleotides read TGTGCCAGCAGTTACTCGTCGGGGAACACCGGGGAGCTGTTTTTT.

This clone was counted between two and nine times. The rearrangement joins TRBV27 to TRBJ2-1, with 9 bases identical to TRBD2. Per the germline V gene, CDR1 is MNHEY and CDR2 is SMNVEV (reference sequence). The CDR3 runs 18 residues. After removal of 2 bases from V and 7 bases from J, the junction contained 15 bases not matched to a gene. Written as DNA, the CDR3 is TGTGCCAGCAGTTTAGAATATCGAGCTAGCGGGGAGATTAATGAGCAGTTCTTC. Its translation is CASSLEYRASGEINEQFF.

This clone was counted only a few times. This chain connects TRBV5-1 to TRBJ2-3; 7 positions match TRBD2. V lost 0 bases and J lost 4; bases outside the gene matches: 5. This CDR3 has 15 residues. Germline loops: CDR1 SGHRS, CDR2 YFSETQ. CDR3 region: CASSLGGGSADTQYF. For the CDR3, the DNA is TGCGCCAGCAGCTTGGGTGGCGGGAGTGCAGATACGCAGTATTTT.

The V gene is TRBV7-8, the J gene TRBJ1-2; unclear D gene. This CDR3 is 16 amino acids long. Between the trimmed V and J ends, which lost 5 bases and 0 bases, there was a span of 16 bases. Germline CDR1 is SGHVS and CDR2 is FQNEAQ. The CDR3 DNA reads TGTGCCAGCAGCCGCGCCCGGTCTGGAGCTAACTATGGCTACACCTTC. The encoded protein is CASSRARSGANYGYTF. Using reference TRBV7-8 and TRBJ1-2 for the parts outside the CDR3, the full variable domain is GAGVSQSPRYKVAKRGQDVALRCDPISGHVSLFWYQQALGQGPEFLTYFQNEAQLDKSGLPSDRFFAERPEGSVSTLKIQRTQQEDSAVYLCASSRARSGANYGYTFGSGTRLTVV.

This clone was detected only a few times. The genes are TRBV5-1 and TRBJ1-1, with D possibly matching TRBD1 (6 bases). CDR1 SGHRS and CDR2 YFSETQ come from the germline V gene. This CDR3 is built from 13 residues. Trimming cost V 6 bases and J 1 base, with 10 bases left between them. The CDR3 sequence is CASTLTGNTEAFF. DNA of the CDR3: TGCGCCAGCACCCTGACAGGGAACACTGAAGCTTTCTTT.

This clone was observed a handful of times. V is TRBV19 and J is TRBJ1-5; 8 nucleotides line up with TRBD1. V trimming: 2 bases; J trimming: 7 bases; junction bases outside the gene matches: 7. This CDR3 has 15 residues. Per the germline V gene, CDR1 is LNHDA and CDR2 is SQIVND (reference sequence). The DNA for the CDR3 is TGTGCCAGTAGTATACTTGGGACAGGTAACCAGCCCCAGCATTTT. Residues: CASSILGTGNQPQHF.